A selection of T cell receptor beta chains follows, all from one sample in a study of cytomegalovirus exposure and HLA in healthy donors. TCRdb's copy holds only in-frame clones and misses some; the assay was immunoSEQ multiplex PCR. The table has approximately 150,000 clones, around 77% seen once. Input material: PBMCs. Receptors were obtained from a young woman in good health and CMV-seronegative. Both conserved end residues are part of each CDR3. The D gene is left open where the match is weak. Clone size is not always given. Where it is, it says once, few, many or a class for expanded clones.

j_gene: TRBJ2-7
d_gene: NA
abundance: once
v_gene: TRBV5-1
CDR3aa: CASSLAGRVSSYEQYF
CDR3nt: TGCGCCAGCAGCTTGGCCGGGCGGGTTAGCTCCTACGAGCAGTACTTC

j_gene: TRBJ2-1
d_gene: TRBD2
abundance: NA
v_gene: TRBV7-2
CDR3aa: CASSLSGGSYNEQFF
CDR3nt: TGTGCCAGCAGCCTAAGCGGGGGTTCCTACAATGAGCAGTTCTTC

j_gene: TRBJ2-1
d_gene: NA
abundance: NA
v_gene: TRBV9
CDR3aa: CASSVLVWSNEQFF
CDR3nt: TGTGCCAGCAGCGTCCTAGTGTGGTCCAATGAGCAGTTCTTC

j_gene: TRBJ2-1
d_gene: NA
abundance: NA
v_gene: TRBV5-1
CDR3aa: CASSLGGGGTTHNEQFF
CDR3nt: TGCGCCAGCAGCTTGGGGGGGGGCGGGACTACCCACAATGAGCAGTTCTTC

j_gene: TRBJ1-1
d_gene: NA
abundance: NA
v_gene: TRBV5-4
CDR3aa: CASTYGVRNTEAFF
CDR3nt: TGTGCCAGCACCTACGGGGTTAGGAACACTGAAGCTTTCTTT

j_gene: TRBJ1-2
d_gene: TRBD1
abundance: NA
v_gene: TRBV27
CDR3aa: CASSWTGGVYGYTF
CDR3nt: TGTGCCAGCAGTTGGACAGGGGGGGTCTATGGCTACACCTTC

j_gene: TRBJ1-2
d_gene: NA
abundance: NA
v_gene: TRBV5-1
CDR3aa: CASSLREQGIYGYTF
CDR3nt: TGCGCCAGCAGCTTAAGGGAGCAGGGGATCTATGGCTACACCTTC

j_gene: TRBJ2-6
d_gene: NA
abundance: NA
v_gene: TRBV27
CDR3aa: CASSSPRVRGSGANVLTF
CDR3nt: TGTGCCAGCAGTTCTCCAAGGGTAAGGGGCTCTGGGGCCAACGTCCTGACTTTC

j_gene: TRBJ1-2
d_gene: NA
abundance: NA
v_gene: TRBV6-1
CDR3aa: CASSESQGRDGYTF
CDR3nt: TGTGCCAGCAGTGAATCACAGGGCCGGGATGGCTACACCTTC

j_gene: TRBJ1-6
d_gene: NA
abundance: NA
v_gene: TRBV5-6
CDR3aa: CASSWDTDSYNSPLHF
CDR3nt: TGTGCCAGCAGCTGGGACACCGACTCCTATAATTCACCCCTCCACTTT

j_gene: TRBJ1-1
d_gene: NA
abundance: NA
v_gene: TRBV19
CDR3aa: CASSIDGDGGASNTEAFF
CDR3nt: TGTGCCAGTAGTATAGATGGAGACGGCGGGGCGTCCAACACTGAAGCTTTCTTT

j_gene: TRBJ1-2
d_gene: NA
abundance: NA
v_gene: TRBV29-1
CDR3aa: CSVEDPMVVGGSYGYTF
CDR3nt: TGCAGCGTTGAAGATCCAATGGTAGTGGGTGGGAGCTATGGCTACACCTTC

j_gene: TRBJ2-3
d_gene: TRBD2
abundance: NA
v_gene: TRBV7-9
CDR3aa: CASSPPTSGSTDTQYF
CDR3nt: TGTGCCAGCAGCCCACCTACTAGCGGGAGCACAGATACGCAGTATTTT

j_gene: TRBJ2-7
d_gene: TRBD2
abundance: NA
v_gene: TRBV19
CDR3aa: CASSIWGGDEQYF
CDR3nt: TGTGCCAGTAGTATTTGGGGAGGGGACGAGCAGTACTTC

j_gene: TRBJ2-5
d_gene: NA
abundance: NA
v_gene: TRBV5-1
CDR3aa: CASSLGQGRGIQETQYF
CDR3nt: TGCGCCAGCAGCCTGGGACAAGGAAGGGGTATCCAAGAGACCCAGTACTTC

j_gene: TRBJ2-7
d_gene: NA
abundance: NA
v_gene: TRBV2
CDR3aa: CASRGLLYEQYF
CDR3nt: TGTGCCAGTAGAGGACTGCTATACGAGCAGTACTTC

j_gene: TRBJ2-7
d_gene: NA
abundance: NA
v_gene: TRBV21-1
CDR3aa: CASSNGQRGLSYEQYF
CDR3nt: TGTGCCAGCAGCAACGGTCAGCGGGGGCTTAGCTACGAGCAGTACTTC

j_gene: TRBJ1-5
d_gene: TRBD1
abundance: NA
v_gene: TRBV5-1
CDR3aa: CASSLTGGNQPQHF
CDR3nt: TGCGCCAGCAGCCTAACAGGGGGCAATCAGCCCCAGCATTTT

j_gene: TRBJ1-3
d_gene: TRBD1
abundance: NA
v_gene: TRBV5-1
CDR3aa: CASSLEGQGGNTIYF
CDR3nt: TGCGCCAGCAGCTTGGAGGGACAGGGTGGAAACACCATATATTTT

j_gene: TRBJ2-7
d_gene: TRBD2
abundance: NA
v_gene: TRBV5-4
CDR3aa: CASSLAPSGSDEQYF
CDR3nt: TGTGCCAGCAGCTTGGCTCCTAGCGGGAGTGACGAGCAGTACTTC

j_gene: TRBJ2-4
d_gene: NA
abundance: NA
v_gene: TRBV4-1
CDR3aa: CASSSGLAKNIQYF
CDR3nt: TGCGCCAGCAGTTCAGGGTTGGCCAAAAACATTCAGTACTTC

j_gene: TRBJ2-7
d_gene: NA
abundance: NA
v_gene: TRBV6-1
CDR3aa: CASRPGHFYEQYF
CDR3nt: TGTGCCAGCAGACCGGGACACTTCTACGAGCAGTACTTC

j_gene: TRBJ2-5
d_gene: TRBD2
abundance: once
v_gene: TRBV27
CDR3aa: CASRPGGRRHETQYF
CDR3nt: TGTGCCAGCAGGCCGGGGGGGCGTCGACACGAGACCCAGTACTTC

j_gene: TRBJ1-1
d_gene: TRBD1
abundance: NA
v_gene: TRBV6-1
CDR3aa: CASSVGTVNTEAFF
CDR3nt: TGTGCCAGCAGTGTTGGGACAGTGAACACTGAAGCTTTCTTT

j_gene: TRBJ1-1
d_gene: TRBD1
abundance: NA
v_gene: TRBV4-2
CDR3aa: CASSQSDRVNTEAFF
CDR3nt: TGTGCCAGCAGCCAGTCGGACAGGGTGAACACTGAAGCTTTCTTT

j_gene: TRBJ2-7
d_gene: NA
abundance: few
v_gene: TRBV5-8
CDR3aa: CATEAASYEQYF
CDR3nt: TGTGCCACCGAAGCGGCCTCCTACGAGCAGTACTTC